This TCR beta chain was retrieved from a study of T cell responses to AZD1222 COVID-19 vaccine. Investigators merged groups given second doses at roughly 4 or roughly 12 weeks. The table came from immunoSEQ multiplex PCR; TCRdb's copy has only in-frame clones and leaves some out. The table includes nearly 110,000 clones, about nine tenths detected once. Concerning this clone itself: Its target is not known.

V lost 1 base to trimming and J lost 6 bases; unmatched junction nucleotides: 12. The germline gives CDR1 SQVTM, CDR2 ANQGSEA. The CDR3 is made up of 15 amino acids. Points from the study as a whole: Regions left unmutated in variants are reportedly the target of nearly half of spike-specific TCRs.

V usage is TRBV29-1 and J usage is TRBJ2-7; 7 bases agree with TRBD2. The TCR sequence derives from an adult who received the AZD1222 COVID-19 vaccine. Sequenced material: peripheral blood, taken 28 days after the second AZD1222 dose. CDR3: CSVEGYGGRRGEQYF. For the CDR3, the DNA is TGCAGCGTTGAAGGCTACGGGGGGAGAAGGGGCGAGCAGTACTTC.